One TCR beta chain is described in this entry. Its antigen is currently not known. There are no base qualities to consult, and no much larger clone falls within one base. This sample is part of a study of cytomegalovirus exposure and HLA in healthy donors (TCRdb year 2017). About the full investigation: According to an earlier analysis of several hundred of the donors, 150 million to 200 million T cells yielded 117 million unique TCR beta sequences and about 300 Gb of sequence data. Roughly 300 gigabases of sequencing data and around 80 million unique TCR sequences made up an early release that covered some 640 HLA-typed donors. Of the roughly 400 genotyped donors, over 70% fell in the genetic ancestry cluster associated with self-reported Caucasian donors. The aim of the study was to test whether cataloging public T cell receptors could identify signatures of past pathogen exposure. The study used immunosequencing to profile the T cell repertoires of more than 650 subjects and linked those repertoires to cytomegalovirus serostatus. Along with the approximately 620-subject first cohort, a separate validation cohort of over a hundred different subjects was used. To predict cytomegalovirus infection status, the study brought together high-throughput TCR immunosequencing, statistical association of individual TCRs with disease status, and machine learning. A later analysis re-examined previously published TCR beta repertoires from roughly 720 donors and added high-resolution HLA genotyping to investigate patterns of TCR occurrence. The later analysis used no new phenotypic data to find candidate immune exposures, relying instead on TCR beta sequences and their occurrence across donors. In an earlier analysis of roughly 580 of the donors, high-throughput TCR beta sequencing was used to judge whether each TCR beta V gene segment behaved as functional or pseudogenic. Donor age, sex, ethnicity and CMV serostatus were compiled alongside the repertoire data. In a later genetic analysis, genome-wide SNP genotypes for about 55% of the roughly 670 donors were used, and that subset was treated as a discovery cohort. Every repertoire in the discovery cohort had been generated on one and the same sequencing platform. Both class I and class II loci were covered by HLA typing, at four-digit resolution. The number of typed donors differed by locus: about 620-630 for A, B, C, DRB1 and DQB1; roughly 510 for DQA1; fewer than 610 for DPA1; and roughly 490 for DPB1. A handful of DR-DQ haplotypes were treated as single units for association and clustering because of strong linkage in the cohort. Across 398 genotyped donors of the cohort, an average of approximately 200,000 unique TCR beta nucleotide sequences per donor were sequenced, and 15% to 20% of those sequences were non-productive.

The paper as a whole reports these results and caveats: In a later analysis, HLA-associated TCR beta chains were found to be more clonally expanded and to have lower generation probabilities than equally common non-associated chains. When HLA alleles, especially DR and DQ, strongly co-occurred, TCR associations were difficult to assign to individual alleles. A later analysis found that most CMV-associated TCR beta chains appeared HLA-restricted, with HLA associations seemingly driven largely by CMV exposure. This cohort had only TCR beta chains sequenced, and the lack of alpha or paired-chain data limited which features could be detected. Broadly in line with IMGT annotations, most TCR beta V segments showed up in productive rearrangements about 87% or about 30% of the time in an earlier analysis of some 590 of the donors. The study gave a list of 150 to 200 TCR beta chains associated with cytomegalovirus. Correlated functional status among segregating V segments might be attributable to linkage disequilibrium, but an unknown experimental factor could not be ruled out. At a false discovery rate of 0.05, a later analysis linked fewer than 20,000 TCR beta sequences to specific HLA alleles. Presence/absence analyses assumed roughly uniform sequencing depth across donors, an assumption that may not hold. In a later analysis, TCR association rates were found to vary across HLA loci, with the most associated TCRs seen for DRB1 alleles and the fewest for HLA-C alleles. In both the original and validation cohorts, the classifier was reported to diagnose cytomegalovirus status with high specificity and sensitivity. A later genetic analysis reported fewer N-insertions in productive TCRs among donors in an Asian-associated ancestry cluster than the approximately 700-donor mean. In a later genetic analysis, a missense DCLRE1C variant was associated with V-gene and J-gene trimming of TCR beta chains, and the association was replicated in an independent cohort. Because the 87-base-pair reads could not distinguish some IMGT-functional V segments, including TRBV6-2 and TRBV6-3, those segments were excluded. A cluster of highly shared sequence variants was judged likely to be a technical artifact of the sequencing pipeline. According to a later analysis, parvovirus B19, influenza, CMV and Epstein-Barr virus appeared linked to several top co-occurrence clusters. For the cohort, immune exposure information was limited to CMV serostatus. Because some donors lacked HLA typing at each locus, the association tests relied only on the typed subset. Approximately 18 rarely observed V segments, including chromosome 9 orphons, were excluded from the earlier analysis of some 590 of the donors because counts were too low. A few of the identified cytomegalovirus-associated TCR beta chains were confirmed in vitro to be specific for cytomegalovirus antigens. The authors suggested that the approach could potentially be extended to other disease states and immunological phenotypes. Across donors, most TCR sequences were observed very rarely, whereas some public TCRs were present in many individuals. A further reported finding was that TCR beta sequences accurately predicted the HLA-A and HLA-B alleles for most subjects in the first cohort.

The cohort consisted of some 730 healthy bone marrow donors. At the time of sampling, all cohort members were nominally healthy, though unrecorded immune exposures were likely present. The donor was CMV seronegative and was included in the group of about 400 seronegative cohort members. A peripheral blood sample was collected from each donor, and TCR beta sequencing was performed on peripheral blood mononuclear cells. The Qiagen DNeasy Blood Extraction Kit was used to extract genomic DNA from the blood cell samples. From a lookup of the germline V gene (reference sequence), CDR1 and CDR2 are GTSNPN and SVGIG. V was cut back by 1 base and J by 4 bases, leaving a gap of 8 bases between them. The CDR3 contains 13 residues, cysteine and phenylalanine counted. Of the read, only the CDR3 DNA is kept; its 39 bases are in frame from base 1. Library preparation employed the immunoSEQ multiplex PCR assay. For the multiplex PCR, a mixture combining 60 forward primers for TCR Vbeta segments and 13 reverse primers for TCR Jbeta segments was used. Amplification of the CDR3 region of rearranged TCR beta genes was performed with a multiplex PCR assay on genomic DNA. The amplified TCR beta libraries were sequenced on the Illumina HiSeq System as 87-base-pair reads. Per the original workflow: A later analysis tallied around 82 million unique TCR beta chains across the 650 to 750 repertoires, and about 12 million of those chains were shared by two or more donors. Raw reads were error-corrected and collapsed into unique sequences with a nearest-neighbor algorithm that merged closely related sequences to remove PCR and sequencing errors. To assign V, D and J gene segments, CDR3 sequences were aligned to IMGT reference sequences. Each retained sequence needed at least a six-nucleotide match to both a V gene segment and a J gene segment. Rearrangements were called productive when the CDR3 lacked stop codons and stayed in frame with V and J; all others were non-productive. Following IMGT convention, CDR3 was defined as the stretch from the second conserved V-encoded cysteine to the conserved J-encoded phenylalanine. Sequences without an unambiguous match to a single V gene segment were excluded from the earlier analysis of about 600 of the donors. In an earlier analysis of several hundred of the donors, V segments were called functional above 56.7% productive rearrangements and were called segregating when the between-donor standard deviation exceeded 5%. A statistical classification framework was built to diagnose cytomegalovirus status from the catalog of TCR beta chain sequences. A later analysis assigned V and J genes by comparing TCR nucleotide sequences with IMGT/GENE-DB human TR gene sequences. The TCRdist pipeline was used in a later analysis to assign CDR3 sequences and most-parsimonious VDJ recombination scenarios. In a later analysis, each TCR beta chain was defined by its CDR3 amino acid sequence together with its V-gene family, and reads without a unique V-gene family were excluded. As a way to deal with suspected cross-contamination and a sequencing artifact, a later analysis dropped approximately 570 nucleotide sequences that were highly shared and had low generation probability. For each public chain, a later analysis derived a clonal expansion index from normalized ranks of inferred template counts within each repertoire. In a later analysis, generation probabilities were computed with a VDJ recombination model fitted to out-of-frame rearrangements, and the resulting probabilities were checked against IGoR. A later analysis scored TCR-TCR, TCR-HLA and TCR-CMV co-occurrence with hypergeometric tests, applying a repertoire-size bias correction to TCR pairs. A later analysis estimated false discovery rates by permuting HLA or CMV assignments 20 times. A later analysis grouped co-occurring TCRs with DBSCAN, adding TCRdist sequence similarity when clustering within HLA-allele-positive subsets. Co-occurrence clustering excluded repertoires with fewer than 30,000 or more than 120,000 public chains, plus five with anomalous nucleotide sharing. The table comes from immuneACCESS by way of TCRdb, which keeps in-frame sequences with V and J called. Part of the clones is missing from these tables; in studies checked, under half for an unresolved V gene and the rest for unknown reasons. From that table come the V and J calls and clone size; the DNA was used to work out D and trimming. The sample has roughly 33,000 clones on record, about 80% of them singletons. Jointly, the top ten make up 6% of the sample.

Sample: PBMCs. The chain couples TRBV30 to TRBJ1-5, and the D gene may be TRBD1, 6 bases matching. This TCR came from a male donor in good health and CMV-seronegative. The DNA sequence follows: TGTGCCTGGAGTGGCCAGGGGAATCAGCCCCAGCATTTT. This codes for CAWSGQGNQPQHF.